This T cell receptor beta chain is drawn from a study of preoperative IRX-2 immunotherapy in early breast cancer. Treatment meaning: preoperative locoregional IRX-2 cytokine immunotherapy. Patients received preoperative, locoregional IRX-2 cytokine immunotherapy in a phase Ib study. The germline V gene has CDR1 MNHNS and CDR2 SASEGT. Between the trimmed V and J ends, which lost 6 bases and 5 bases, there was a span of 10 bases. The CDR3 loop spans 12 amino acids. Libraries were prepared by immunoSEQ multiplex PCR; TCRdb keeps only in-frame clonotypes and omits some of them. The repertoire consists of roughly 35,000 clones, with roughly 96% occurring once and the leading ten covering about 6%.

This receptor was obtained from a human donor with breast cancer. The chain is built from TRBV6-1 and TRBJ1-1; perhaps TRBD1 as D (6 bases). Sampling was carried out from a patient treated with IRX-2 immunotherapy. CDR3 nucleotide sequence: TGTGCCAGCAGGGGGACACTAACTGAAGCTTTCTTT. It is translated as CASRGTLTEAFF.